This T cell receptor (beta chain) was recorded in a study of shared clonotypes between healthy human individuals. On the study more broadly: Researchers assigned three CD4 naive, three CD4 memory, two CD8 naive and one CD8 memory plate to each donor. Notes on the study in general: Estimated clonotype richness was generally higher in naive than memory subsets. Lower generation probabilities were found for non-shared clonotypes than for those shared by all four donors.

Germline CDR1 reads MNHNS; CDR2 reads SASEGT. The CDR3 runs 14 residues. The junction had 10 bases not matched to a gene; V was cut back by 7 bases and J by 5 bases. Measured with immunoSEQ multiplex PCR; TCRdb has only the in-frame clones, and not every one. The sample includes 2 million to 3 million clones, approximately 90% seen only once; the top ten take about 0.13%. Remarks on this clone: What it recognizes is unknown.

The material sequenced was naive CD4+ T cells sorted from blood. The subset here: CD45RA+ positively selected. J is TRBJ1-2 and V is TRBV6-1, with 7 bases that match TRBD1. The origin of this receptor is a man aged 18 to 30 in good health. The CDR3: CASNRQGSLYGYTF. The CDR3 coding sequence is TGTGCCAGCAACCGACAGGGTTCCCTTTATGGCTACACCTTC.